The 13 T cell receptor beta chains given below trace back to one sample, sequenced in a study of glioma-infiltrating T cells. TCR alpha and beta CDR3 regions were amplified from RNA using iRepertoire nested multiplex PCR. One entry per CDR3 protein, called by TCRdb with MiXCR from the multiplex PCR reads. Of about 140,000 distinct CDR3 sequences in the sample, about two fifths are singletons; the top ten hold roughly a fifth. Sequencing used glioma tissue, nonneoplastic brain tissue, or PBMCs (not recorded which). Every receptor here comes from a human donor with low-grade glioma or glioblastoma, undergoing nonglioma brain surgery, or in good health (not recorded which).

The chain combines TRBV6-1 with TRBJ1-5; 7 nucleotides line up with TRBD1. The CDR3 runs to 17 residues. Germline assignment: CDR1 MNHNS and CDR2 SASEGT. Losses at the gene ends were 10 bases for V and 5 bases for J; bases not matched to a gene: 20. DNA for the CDR3: TGTGCCACCCACTCATACCAGGGGGGTATGAGCGATCAGCCCCAGCATTTT. Encoded protein: CATHSYQGGMSDQPQHF.

This chain joins TRBV4-1 and TRBJ2-7; 9 nucleotides agree with TRBD2. The CDR3 spans 16 residues. V gave up 0 bases and J gave up 2 bases; unmatched junction bases: 5. Germline V gene lookup returns CDR1 MGHRA and CDR2 YSYEKL. In DNA, the CDR3 is TGCGCCAGCAGCCAAGAGAGTACTAGCGGGCCCTACGAGCAGTACTTC. Amino acids: CASSQESTSGPYEQYF.

The chain is built from TRBV4-1 and TRBJ1-1, with D hard to call. Trimming left V 0 bases short and J 1 base short, with 6 bases between. Germline V gives CDR1 MGHRA, CDR2 YSYEKL. The CDR3 has 14 amino acids. The CDR3 bases are TGCGCCAGCAGCCAAGATCTAGGGAACACTGAAGCTTTCTTT. Protein: CASSQDLGNTEAFF.

The CDR3, as DNA: TGCGCCAGCAGCCAAGATCTTGTAGATCAGCCCCAGCATTTT. It encodes CASSQDLVDQPQHF. The chain combines TRBV4-3 with TRBJ1-5; D is undetermined. Between the trimmed V and J ends, which lost 0 bases and 5 bases, there was a span of 8 bases. The CDR3 extends over 14 amino acids. Germline CDR1 and CDR2: LGHNA and YSLEER.

V and J are TRBV6-5 and TRBJ1-5; the match to TRBD1 covers 8 bases. The germline V gene has CDR1 MNHEY and CDR2 SVGAGI. The length of the CDR3 is 16 residues. Trimming removed 6 bases from V and 1 base from J; junction bases left unmatched: 8. Here the CDR3 DNA reads TGTGCCAGCAGAAGGACAGGGCCGCCCAGCAATCAGCCCCAGCATTTT. Its translation is CASRRTGPPSNQPQHF.

This clonotype was found a few times. The CDR3 DNA is TGTGCCAGCAGCTTAGACTACGTAGCCAAAAACATTCAGTACTTC. It specifies CASSLDYVAKNIQYF. V is TRBV7-2 and J is TRBJ2-4, with D unclear. Germline values: CDR1 SGHTA, CDR2 FQGNSA. The CDR3 contains 15 residues. V lost 1 base, J lost 0 bases, and 7 bases lay in between.

This clonotype was found a few times. The chain carries TRBV6-1 and TRBJ2-3; D ambiguous. CDR1 and CDR2 (germline): MNHNS, SASEGT. V lost 5 bases and J 4 bases, leaving 4 bases between the germline ends. CDR3 length: 11 amino acids. The CDR3, as DNA: TGTGCCAGCAGTTATGCAGATACGCAGTATTTT. It translates to CASSYADTQYF.

This clonotype was seen a single time. This chain joins TRBV19 and TRBJ2-2; 7 positions match TRBD1. CDR1 is LNHDA, CDR2 SQIVND, per germline (reference sequence). This CDR3 comprises 17 residues. V dropped 6 bases and J dropped 7; count of bases not matched to a gene: 17. CDR3 sequence: CASSLPGAGGRDGELFF. The DNA of the CDR3 is TGTGCCAGTAGCCTCCCTGGGGCAGGGGGTAGGGACGGGGAGCTGTTTTTT.

This clonotype was recorded a few times. J is TRBJ1-2 and V is TRBV15; D call uncertain. V lost 1 base to trimming and J lost 6 bases, with 9 bases between them. This CDR3 comprises 13 residues. Per germline, CDR1 LNHNV and CDR2 YYDKDF (reference sequence). CDR3 coding DNA: TGTGCCACCAGCAGAGTTGGGCAGGATGGCTACACCTTC. Translating gives CATSRVGQDGYTF.

Concerning this clonotype: A single base separates this from a much larger clone, so it may be a read error. The chain joins TRBV20-1 to TRBJ1-1; 8 bases line up with TRBD1. Germline lookup yields CDR1 DFQATT and CDR2 SNEGSKA (reference sequence). The CDR3 totals 14 residues. The CDR3 spells CSVPTQGAGTKAFF. The CDR3 nucleotides read TGCAGTGTTCCAACTCAGGGGGCGGGCACTAAAGCTTTCTTT.

This chain joins TRBV5-1 and TRBJ2-7; a weak D match, TRBD2 (5 bases). The CDR3 length is 14 residues. V dropped 4 bases and J dropped 0 bases, with 11 bases sitting between them. Germline-derived CDR1 and CDR2 are SGHRS and YFSETQ. The CDR3 nucleotides are TGCGCCAGCAGCCCGATGGGGAGCTCCTACGAGCAGTACTTC. Translation gives CASSPMGSSYEQYF.

This clonotype was observed a few times. The chain couples TRBV6-1 to TRBJ2-7; 7 bases align to TRBD1. CDR1 and CDR2 (germline): MNHNS, SASEGT. With 5 bases clipped from V and 3 bases from J, the junction kept 10 bases outside the gene matches. The length of the CDR3 is 15 residues. The CDR3 DNA is TGTGCCAGCAGTACAGACACCGGGACAGTCTACGAGCAGTACTTC. Translating gives CASSTDTGTVYEQYF.

This clonotype was seen a handful of times. The chain joins TRBV5-1 to TRBJ2-3; D is perhaps TRBD1 (5 bases). V was trimmed by 4 bases and J by 2 bases, leaving 14 bases between them. The CDR3 length is 15 residues. CDR1 is SGHRS and CDR2 is YFSETQ in the germline V gene. CDR3 region: CASSNLQVSTDTQYF. The CDR3 DNA sequence: TGCGCCAGCAGCAATCTACAGGTTTCCACAGATACGCAGTATTTT.